These T cell receptor beta chains were read from a single sample in a study of OX40 agonist ivuxolimab in advanced cancers. Data came from immunoSEQ multiplex PCR; TCRdb stores just in-frame clones and leaves some out. The top ten hold approximately 0.94% of the sample, which has approximately 68,000 clones, more than 80% seen once. The starting material was CD4+ or CD8+ T cells sorted from blood, obtained in a trial of the OX40 agonist ivuxolimab. The receptor set was obtained from an adult with an advanced solid tumor such as melanoma, head and neck, liver or kidney cancer. Both conserved end residues are part of each CDR3. The D gene is left open where the match is weak. Not all rows give a size; the values are once, few, many and, for expanded clones, a class.

v_gene	d_gene	abundance	j_gene	CDR3nt	CDR3aa
TRBV5-1	TRBD1	few	TRBJ2-3	TGCGCCAGCAGCCTGGGACAGGGAGGGAGCACAGATACGCAGTATTTT	CASSLGQGGSTDTQYF
TRBV19	NA	NA	TRBJ2-3	TGTGCCAGTAGAGGAGGGGGCCCTAGCACAGATACGCAGTATTTT	CASRGGGPSTDTQYF
TRBV5-8	NA	NA	TRBJ2-7	TGTGCCAGCAGCTTTGCAGGGTCCGTGGCCTCCTACGAGCAGTACTTC	CASSFAGSVASYEQYF
TRBV5-4	NA	NA	TRBJ1-2	TGTGCCAGCAGCTTGTGGGGGTCGGATGGCTACACCTTC	CASSLWGSDGYTF
TRBV6-1	NA	once	TRBJ1-2	TGTGCCAGCACTCGAGGGGACGGCCTCTATGGCTACACCTTC	CASTRGDGLYGYTF
TRBV10-3	NA	NA	TRBJ2-3	TGTGCCATCAGTCCTAGGACGGCTAGCACAGATACGCAGTATTTT	CAISPRTASTDTQYF
TRBV15	NA	NA	TRBJ1-4	TGTGCCACCAGCAGAGGAGGGGCGTCTAATGAAAAACTGTTTTTT	CATSRGGASNEKLFF
TRBV5-6	TRBD1	NA	TRBJ1-2	TGTGCCAGCAGCGTTCCGGGACAGCTCGGCTATGGCTACACCTTC	CASSVPGQLGYGYTF
TRBV6-6	NA	NA	TRBJ2-5	TGTGCCAGCAGGCGGGGACATCGAGAGCAGTACTTC	CASRRGHREQYF
TRBV5-4	NA	NA	TRBJ2-7	TGTGCCAGCAGCTTGGCCAGAGGAAACGAGCAGTACTTC	CASSLARGNEQYF
TRBV9	TRBD1	NA	TRBJ2-3	TGTGCCAGCAGTCAGGGGGCGCGGGCAGATACGCAGTATTTT	CASSQGARADTQYF
TRBV6-1	NA	NA	TRBJ2-7	TGTGCCAGCACGCGGGACCAGGCCCCGTACGAGCAGTACTTC	CASTRDQAPYEQYF
TRBV6-1	NA	NA	TRBJ1-1	TGTGCCAGTGCCTATCTACAGGGAGAAACTGAAGCTTTCTTT	CASAYLQGETEAFF
TRBV5-1	NA	NA	TRBJ1-2	TGCGCCAGCAGCTTGGCCGGGGGGTATGGCTACACCTTC	CASSLAGGYGYTF
TRBV5-4	NA	NA	TRBJ2-3	TGTGCCAGCAGCTCCTTTAGCACAGATACGCAGTATTTT	CASSSFSTDTQYF
TRBV7-8	TRBD2	NA	TRBJ2-1	TGTGCCAGCAGCGCTTCTAGCGGGGGGTACAATGAGCAGTTCTTC	CASSASSGGYNEQFF
TRBV10-3	NA	NA	TRBJ2-1	TGTGCCATCAGTGAGTCGCCGAACTCCCCCAATGAGCAGTTCTTC	CAISESPNSPNEQFF
TRBV27	TRBD1	NA	TRBJ1-4	TGTGCCAGCAGTCCCCAGAGGCAGGGGGCAACTAATGAAAAACTGTTTTTT	CASSPQRQGATNEKLFF
TRBV15	NA	NA	TRBJ1-2	TGTGCCACCAGCGGACCTCAGGAGGGACTTGACGGCTACACCTTC	CATSGPQEGLDGYTF
TRBV13	TRBD1	once	TRBJ2-7	TGTGCCAGCAGCCCCCCCCTCGGACAGGGGTATTATGGCTACGAGCAGTACTTC	CASSPPLGQGYYGYEQYF
TRBV6-5	TRBD1	NA	TRBJ2-1	TGTGCCAGCAGCGACAGGGGGGACCTTGTCAATGAGCAGTTCTTC	CASSDRGDLVNEQFF
TRBV30	NA	NA	TRBJ2-5	TGTGCCTGGAGTCAGGGACGGGAGACCCAGTACTTC	CAWSQGRETQYF
TRBV28	NA	NA	TRBJ1-2	TGTGCCAGCACGAATGGTGGGGGAAACTATGGCTACACCTTC	CASTNGGGNYGYTF
TRBV7-8	TRBD1	NA	TRBJ2-3	TGTGCCAGCAGCAACAGGGGGCGGAGAGATACGCAGTATTTT	CASSNRGRRDTQYF
TRBV7-2	NA	NA	TRBJ2-3	TGTGCCAGCAGCTCTGCCCAACGCCTTCCACATAGCACAGATACGCAGTATTTT	CASSSAQRLPHSTDTQYF
TRBV15	NA	NA	TRBJ1-3	TGTGCCACCAGCAGAGATCCCAACGGACTTTACTCTGGAAACACCATATATTTT	CATSRDPNGLYSGNTIYF
TRBV5-4	TRBD1	NA	TRBJ1-2	TGTGCCAGCAGCTGGGCGACAGGGGGCCTTTATGGCTACACCTTC	CASSWATGGLYGYTF
TRBV19	NA	NA	TRBJ2-4	TGTGCCAGTAGTATGGGGGGATTTGGTCGTTCAGCCAAAAACATTCAGTACTTC	CASSMGGFGRSAKNIQYF
TRBV19	TRBD1	NA	TRBJ2-1	TGTGCCAGTAGTCAGGACAGGGTCACTGAGCAGTTCTTC	CASSQDRVTEQFF
TRBV18	NA	NA	TRBJ2-5	TGTGCCAGCTCACCACCGCCCACAATGGAGACCCAGTACTTC	CASSPPPTMETQYF
TRBV9	NA	NA	TRBJ1-3	TGTGCCAGCAGTAGATCTGGAAACACCATATATTTT	CASSRSGNTIYF
TRBV2	NA	once	TRBJ2-1	TGTGCCAGCAGGATGGATCTCCCAAACTACAATGAGCAGTTCTTC	CASRMDLPNYNEQFF